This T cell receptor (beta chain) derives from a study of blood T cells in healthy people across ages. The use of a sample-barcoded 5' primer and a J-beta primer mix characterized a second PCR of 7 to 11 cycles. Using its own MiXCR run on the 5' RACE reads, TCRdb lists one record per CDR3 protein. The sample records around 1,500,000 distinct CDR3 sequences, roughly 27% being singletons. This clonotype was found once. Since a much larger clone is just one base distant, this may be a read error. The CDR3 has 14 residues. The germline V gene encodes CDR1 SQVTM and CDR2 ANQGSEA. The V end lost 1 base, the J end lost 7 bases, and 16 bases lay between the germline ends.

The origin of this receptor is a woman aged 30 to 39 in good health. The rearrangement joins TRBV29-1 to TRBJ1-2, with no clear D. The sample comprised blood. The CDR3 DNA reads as TGCAGCGTTGAAGTCCGGACGGAGGACTGTGGCTACACCTTC. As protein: CSVEVRTEDCGYTF.